The clone carrying this T cell receptor beta chain was picked up a small number of times. The antigen remains undetermined. This CDR3 region has 15 residues. V shed 5 bases, J shed 4 bases, and the junction held 12 bases outside the gene matches. Germline V gene data show CDR1 as DFQATT and CDR2 as SNEGSKA (reference sequence). TCRdb independently ran MiXCR on the 5' RACE reads; one entry per CDR3 protein. The profile shows some 100,000 distinct CDR3 sequences, around 10% of them singletons. This sample stems from a study of T-cell memory formation after mild COVID-19. The study's findings and limits: Contracting clones from day 15 to 85 had balanced CD4/CD8; later expanders favoured CD4+.

The V and J genes are TRBV20-1 and TRBJ2-5; TRBD2 matches at 8 bases. This TCR came from a man aged 18 to 29 who had mild COVID-19 (a few samples of this study predate the infection). Cell type and time point are not known. Specimen: PBMCs or a T cell subset sorted from them (not recorded which). The CDR3 DNA reads as TGCAGTGCTTGGGGGATAGCGGGGAGGGGAGAGACCCAGTACTTC. Residues: CSAWGIAGRGETQYF.